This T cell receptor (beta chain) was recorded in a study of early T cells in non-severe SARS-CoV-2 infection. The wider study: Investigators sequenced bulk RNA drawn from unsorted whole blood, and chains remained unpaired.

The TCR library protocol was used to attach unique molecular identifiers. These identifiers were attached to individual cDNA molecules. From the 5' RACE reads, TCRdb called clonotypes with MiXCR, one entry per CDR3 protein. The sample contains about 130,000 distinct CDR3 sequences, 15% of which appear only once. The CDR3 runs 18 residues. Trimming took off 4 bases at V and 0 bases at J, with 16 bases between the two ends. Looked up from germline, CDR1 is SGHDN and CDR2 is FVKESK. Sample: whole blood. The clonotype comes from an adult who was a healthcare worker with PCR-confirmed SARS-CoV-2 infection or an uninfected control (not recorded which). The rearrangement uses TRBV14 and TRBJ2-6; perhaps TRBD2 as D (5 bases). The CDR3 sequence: CASSPSRGLFSGANVLTF. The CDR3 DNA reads TGTGCCAGCAGCCCTTCCCGCGGACTTTTCTCTGGGGCCAACGTCCTGACTTTC.